The 28 T cell receptor beta chains in this list originate from one sample, sequenced in a study of shared clonotypes between healthy human individuals. Assay used: immunoSEQ multiplex PCR; TCRdb lists only in-frame clones, some missing. This table holds hundreds of thousands of clones, 74% found once. Specimen: memory CD4+ T cells sorted from blood. Indicated subset: CD45RA-negative fraction. The source is a woman aged 30 to 39 in good health.

Worth noting for this clone: This same CDR3 is encoded by further DNA sequences in the sample. The chain's CDR3 is CASSSSSGRANEQYF. The CDR3 DNA sequence: TGTGCCAGCAGTTCCTCTAGCGGGAGAGCCAACGAGCAGTACTTC. The chain links TRBV6-6 to TRBJ2-7; 10 bases fit TRBD2. Germline V CDR1 and CDR2: MNHNY, SVGAGI (reference sequence). V lost 4 bases, J lost 5 bases, and 8 bases stayed unmatched. This CDR3 is 15 amino acids long.

The chain combines TRBV5-1 with TRBJ2-5; D is possibly TRBD2 (6 bases). This CDR3 has 15 amino acids. Trimming left V 0 bases short and J 5 bases short, with 14 bases between. Germline CDR1 reads SGHRS; CDR2 reads YFSETQ. The CDR3 is CASSLEGLGIETQYF. In DNA form, the CDR3 reads TGCGCCAGCAGCTTGGAGGGACTGGGCATCGAGACCCAGTACTTC.

A single count supports this clone. The chain employs TRBV29-1 and TRBJ2-7; 9 bases match TRBD1. The CDR3 sequence is 12 residues long. Trimming cost V 6 bases and J 7 bases; bases outside gene matches: 7. CDR1 is SQVTM and CDR2 is ANQGSEA in the germline V gene. The CDR3 nucleotides read TGCAGCGTCCGGACAGGGGTGGAAGAGCAGTACTTC. Encoded protein: CSVRTGVEEQYF.

This chain uses TRBV6-5 with TRBJ2-7, with TRBD2 matching over 9 bases. Germline V lookup: CDR1 MNHEY, CDR2 SVGAGI. J was trimmed by 4 bases and V by 2 bases; bases with no gene match: 9. This CDR3 is 16 amino acids long. CDR3 amino acids: CASSYRGGLAGYEQYF. CDR3 coding DNA: TGTGCCAGCAGTTACAGGGGGGGGCTAGCGGGATACGAGCAGTACTTC.

The rearrangement joins TRBV6-1 to TRBJ2-3, with D uncertain. CDR1 is MNHNS and CDR2 is SASEGT in the germline V gene. The CDR3 length is 13 residues. Trimming removed 10 bases from V and 3 bases from J, with 14 bases in between. The DNA for the CDR3 is TGTGCCACCACTTCCCAAGTAACAGATACGCAGTATTTT. Encoded protein: CATTSQVTDTQYF.

This clone has ten or more counts. The chain couples TRBV29-1 to TRBJ2-3, with 10 positions matching TRBD2. With 6 bases clipped from V and 5 bases from J, the junction kept 11 bases outside the gene matches. The germline gives CDR1 SQVTM, CDR2 ANQGSEA. The length of the CDR3 is 15 residues. For the CDR3, the DNA is TGCAGCGTCCCTATAGCGGGAGGCCGAGGAGATACGCAGTATTTT. Translating gives CSVPIAGGRGDTQYF.

This CDR3 is CASSTQGQGHEKLFF. The CDR3 DNA sequence: TGTGCCAGCAGTACCCAGGGACAGGGCCATGAAAAACTGTTTTTT. This chain joins TRBV2 and TRBJ1-4; 9 bases are shared with TRBD1. The CDR3 has 15 residues. The V segment lost 5 bases and the J segment 6 bases; nucleotides outside the gene matches: 7. The germline gives CDR1 SNHLY, CDR2 FYNNEI.

The rearrangement uses TRBV7-2 and TRBJ2-7, with 9 nucleotides matching TRBD1. In germline, CDR1 is SGHTA, CDR2 FQGNSA. V was clipped by 5 bases and J by 1 base; unmatched bases: 9. The CDR3 runs to 16 residues. The CDR3 DNA follows: TGTGCCAGCAGCACAGGAAGGGACAGGGTTTCCTACGAGCAGTACTTC. It yields the protein CASSTGRDRVSYEQYF.

The genes are TRBV5-1 and TRBJ2-7; tentative D call: TRBD2 (6 bases). This CDR3 has 14 residues. Germline lookup yields CDR1 SGHRS and CDR2 YFSETQ. Between the trimmed V and J ends, which lost 4 bases and 1 base, there was a span of 12 bases. CDR3 loop: CASSPPGGSYEQYF. CDR3 bases: TGCGCCAGCAGCCCTCCCGGGGGTTCCTACGAGCAGTACTTC. The full variable domain, completed using reference TRBV5-1 and TRBJ2-7, is KAGVTQTPRYLIKTRGQQVTLSCSPISGHRSVSWYQQTPGQGLQFLFEYFSETQRNKGNFPGRFSGRQFSNSRSEMNVSTLELGDSALYLCASSPPGGSYEQYFGPGTRLTVT.

The CDR3 protein is CASSQAGIGYEQYF. The DNA for the CDR3 is TGTGCCAGCAGTCAGGCGGGAATCGGGTACGAGCAGTACTTC. The chain uses TRBV27 and TRBJ2-7; D is possibly TRBD2 (6 bases). The CDR3 totals 14 residues. V was pared by 5 bases and J by 4 bases, with 15 bases between. CDR1 and CDR2 from the germline V gene are MNHEY and SMNVEV (reference sequence).

The genes are TRBV5-4 and TRBJ1-4; weak D call: TRBD1 (5 bases). Germline V lookup: CDR1 SGHNT, CDR2 YYREEE (reference sequence). V was cut by 4 bases and J by 7 bases, with 14 bases left in between. The CDR3 extends over 14 amino acids. CDR3 DNA sequence: TGTGCCAGCAGCATGGGGGGATTGGCTGAAAAACTGTTTTTT. It translates to CASSMGGLAEKLFF.

This chain joins TRBV27 and TRBJ2-3, with 9 bases matching TRBD2. The CDR3 has 18 amino acids. V lost 3 bases, J lost 4 bases, and 14 bases stayed unmatched. Looked up from germline, CDR1 is MNHEY and CDR2 is SMNVEV (reference sequence). Here the CDR3 DNA reads TGTGCCAGCAGTTTGGGCGGGACTAGCTTCCTCGGGGCAGATACGCAGTATTTT. This codes for CASSLGGTSFLGADTQYF.

The chain couples TRBV11-2 to TRBJ2-2; D is unclear. The V gene's germline CDR1 is SGHAT and CDR2 FQNNGV. Trimming cost V 1 base and J 0 bases, with 6 bases left between them. This CDR3 is built from 15 residues. The CDR3 DNA is TGTGCCAGCAGCTTAGGTCGGGCGAACACCGGGGAGCTGTTTTTT. Its protein is CASSLGRANTGELFF.

This chain's CDR3 is CASSSRGGVGYGYTF. The CDR3 DNA sequence: TGTGCCAGCAGTTCCCGGGGGGGAGTTGGCTATGGCTACACCTTC. The chain has TRBV5-6 and TRBJ1-2, with D perhaps TRBD1 (5 bases). Germline V gives CDR1 SGHDT, CDR2 YYEEEE. V was shortened by 5 bases and J by 4 bases, with 18 bases between the two germline ends. The CDR3 is 15 residues long. The entire variable domain, with the rest obtained from reference TRBV5-6 and TRBJ1-2, is as follows: DAGVTQSPTHLIKTRGQQVTLRCSPKSGHDTVSWYQQALGQGPQFIFQYYEEEERQRGNFPDRFSGHQFPNYSSELNVNALLLGDSALYLCASSSRGGVGYGYTFGSGTRLTVV.

This chain uses TRBV2 with TRBJ1-5; no clear D gene. The germline V and J ends were trimmed by 4 bases and 1 base, with 5 bases remaining between them. CDR3 length equals 13 residues. Germline CDR1 and CDR2: SNHLY and FYNNEI. The CDR3 loop reads CASSGTSNQPQHF. The CDR3 bases are TGTGCCAGCAGTGGGACGAGCAATCAGCCCCAGCATTTT.

The rearrangement joins TRBV27 to TRBJ1-4; D gene unclear. The V end was cut by 6 bases, the J end by 5 bases, with 13 bases between. This CDR3 has 14 residues. The germline CDR1 and CDR2 sequences are MNHEY and SMNVEV (reference sequence). In DNA form, the CDR3 reads TGTGCCAGCAGGAGGATAGGGTCAAATGAAAAACTGTTTTTT. It translates to CASRRIGSNEKLFF.

A single count supports this clone. The chain employs TRBV28 and TRBJ2-7; 9 positions agree with TRBD2. Trimming cost V 1 base and J 3 bases; bases outside gene matches: 4. The germline gives CDR1 MDHEN, CDR2 SYDVKM. The length of the CDR3 is 15 residues. The CDR3 sequence: CASSLSSGISYEQYF. The CDR3 DNA follows: TGTGCCAGCAGTTTATCTAGCGGGATTAGCTACGAGCAGTACTTC.

CDR3 DNA: TGTGCCAGCAGCTTAGATGGGGGCTGGTCGGAAAAACTGTTTTTT. This translates into CASSLDGGWSEKLFF. V usage is TRBV7-9 and J usage is TRBJ1-4; tentatively, D is TRBD1 (6 bases). The V gene lost 1 base and the J gene lost 8 bases, with 14 bases spanning the gap. The CDR3 is 15 residues long. The germline V gene has CDR1 SEHNR and CDR2 FQNEAQ (reference sequence).

This clone has only one observation. This chain joins TRBV4-1 and TRBJ2-5; possible D gene TRBD2, 5 bases. Germline loops: CDR1 MGHRA, CDR2 YSYEKL. Trimming stripped 3 bases from V and 5 bases from J, with 19 bases between. The CDR3 runs 16 residues. The CDR3 coding sequence is TGCGCCAGCAGCCAGCCGACCGGACTGCGAGTCGAGACCCAGTACTTC. It is translated as CASSQPTGLRVETQYF.

The J gene is TRBJ2-3, the V gene TRBV7-9, with D possibly matching TRBD2 (5 bases). The CDR3 spans 15 residues. V was cut by 5 bases and J by 3 bases, with 15 bases left in between. Germline CDR1 SEHNR, CDR2 FQNEAQ (reference sequence). The CDR3 DNA follows: TGTGCCAGCAGCCCCACTAGGATCCAGACAGATACGCAGTATTTT. It translates to CASSPTRIQTDTQYF.

This clone was found many times. J is TRBJ2-2 and V is TRBV9, with 7 bases fitting TRBD1. Germline V gene data show CDR1 as SGDLS and CDR2 as YYNGEE. The CDR3 runs 16 residues. The V gene end was trimmed by 0 bases and the J gene end by 6 bases; junction bases not matched to a gene: 8. This CDR3 reads CASSVEDRPRAGELFF. The DNA for the CDR3 is TGTGCCAGCAGCGTAGAGGACAGGCCGCGAGCCGGGGAGCTGTTTTTT.

The chain recombines TRBV6-1 with TRBJ2-5; D unclear. In germline, CDR1 is MNHNS, CDR2 SASEGT. Between the trimmed V and J ends, which lost 2 bases and 4 bases, there was a span of 5 bases. CDR3 length: 12 residues. In DNA, the CDR3 is TGTGCCAGCAGTGAATCGCGAGAGACCCAGTACTTC. Protein sequence: CASSESRETQYF.

The chain links TRBV28 to TRBJ1-2; tentative D call: TRBD1 (6 bases). Trimming stripped 3 bases from V and 2 bases from J, with 10 bases between. CDR1 and CDR2 from the germline V gene are MDHEN and SYDVKM. There are 14 residues in the CDR3. The CDR3 coding sequence is TGTGCCAGCAGTTTGGGGAGGGGGAACTATGGCTACACCTTC. Its protein product is CASSLGRGNYGYTF.

The rearrangement joins TRBV28 to TRBJ2-5, with no clear D. Per the germline V gene, CDR1 is MDHEN and CDR2 is SYDVKM. There are 12 residues in the CDR3. With 5 bases removed from V and 5 bases from J, the gap between germline ends came to 9 bases. CDR3 residues: CASSTTEETQYF. DNA for the CDR3: TGTGCCAGCAGTACAACTGAGGAGACCCAGTACTTC.

The chain employs TRBV5-1 and TRBJ2-3; the D gene is possibly TRBD1 (6 bases). Germline CDR1 and CDR2: SGHRS and YFSETQ. This CDR3 comprises 15 residues. V was clipped by 4 bases and J by 0 bases, with 12 bases between them. The CDR3 spells CASSQDRPSTDTQYF. CDR3 sequence (DNA): TGCGCCAGCAGCCAAGACAGGCCTAGCACAGATACGCAGTATTTT.

The J gene is TRBJ2-3, the V gene TRBV29-1, with 7 bases matching TRBD2. The CDR3 spans 11 residues. The germline gives CDR1 SQVTM, CDR2 ANQGSEA. V was pared by 5 bases and J by 11 bases, with 7 bases of the junction left unmatched. CDR3 region: CSVRASGQQYF. The CDR3 nucleotides are TGCAGCGTTCGGGCTAGCGGACAGCAGTATTTT.

The rearrangement links TRBV7-9 to TRBJ1-1, with a tentative D call TRBD1 (6 bases). The CDR3 loop spans 17 amino acids. The V end was cut by 1 base, the J end by 0 bases, with 15 bases between. Germline CDR1 is SEHNR and CDR2 is FQNEAQ (reference sequence). CDR3 DNA sequence: TGTGCCAGCAGCTTAGGGGGGGCAACGCTCCTGAACACTGAAGCTTTCTTT. Residues: CASSLGGATLLNTEAFF.

This chain joins TRBV6-5 and TRBJ2-2, with a tentative D call TRBD1 (6 bases). This CDR3 spans 14 amino acids. Germline lookup yields CDR1 MNHEY and CDR2 SVGAGI. V gave up 7 bases and J gave up 5 bases, with 14 bases separating them. The CDR3 sequence is CASKLQGNTGELFF. CDR3 coding DNA: TGTGCCAGCAAATTACAGGGAAATACCGGGGAGCTGTTTTTT.